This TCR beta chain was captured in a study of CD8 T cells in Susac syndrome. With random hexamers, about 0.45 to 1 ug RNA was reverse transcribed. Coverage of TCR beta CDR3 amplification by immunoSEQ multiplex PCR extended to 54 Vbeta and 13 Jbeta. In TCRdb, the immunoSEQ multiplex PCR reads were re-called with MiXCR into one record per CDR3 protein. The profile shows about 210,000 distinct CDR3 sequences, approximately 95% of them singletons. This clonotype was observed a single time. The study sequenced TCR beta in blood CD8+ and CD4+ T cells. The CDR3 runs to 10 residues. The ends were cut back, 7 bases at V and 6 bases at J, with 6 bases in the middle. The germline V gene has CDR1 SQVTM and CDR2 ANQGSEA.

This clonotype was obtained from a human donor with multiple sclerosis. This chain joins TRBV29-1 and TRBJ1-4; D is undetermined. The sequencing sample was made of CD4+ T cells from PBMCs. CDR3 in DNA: TGCAGCGCCGAAGATGAAAAACTGTTTTTT. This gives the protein CSAEDEKLFF.